The 23 T cell receptor beta chains below were found in one sample sequenced in a study of shared clonotypes between healthy human individuals. Sequencing was performed with immunoSEQ multiplex PCR; in TCRdb, only in-frame clones are kept and a portion is missing. The table lists about 660,000 clones, 74% of them singletons, with more than 1.5% in the top ten. The specimen was memory CD4+ T cells sorted from blood. Subset meaning: CD45RA-negative fraction. The receptors stem from a woman in her 30s in good health.

This clone was recorded once. This chain connects TRBV5-1 to TRBJ2-1; D possibly corresponds to TRBD2 (6 bases). Germline V lookup: CDR1 SGHRS, CDR2 YFSETQ. The CDR3 spans 15 residues. With 0 bases removed from V and 8 bases from J, the gap between germline ends came to 15 bases. The CDR3 sequence is CASSLGPAGPDEQFF. The CDR3 region has the DNA TGCGCCAGCAGCTTGGGACCCGCGGGGCCGGATGAGCAGTTCTTC.

The V and J genes are TRBV28 and TRBJ1-2, with D unclear. Germline V lookup: CDR1 MDHEN, CDR2 SYDVKM. This CDR3 is built from 11 residues. The CDR3 region is CGSKANYGYTF. CDR3 DNA sequence: TGTGGTTCCAAAGCTAACTATGGCTACACCTTC.

The genes are TRBV7-9 and TRBJ2-3; D is possibly TRBD2 (6 bases). V lost 1 base, J lost 5 bases, and 16 bases lay in between. The CDR3 contains 16 residues. Germline V lookup: CDR1 SEHNR, CDR2 FQNEAQ (reference sequence). This CDR3 reads CASSLGVADVGDTQYF. In DNA form, the CDR3 reads TGTGCCAGCAGCTTAGGAGTAGCGGATGTGGGAGATACGCAGTATTTT.

The chain employs TRBV25-1 and TRBJ2-3, with 8 bases matching TRBD2. The CDR3 consists of 15 residues. In germline, CDR1 is MGHDK, CDR2 SYGVNS. V shed 1 base and J 5 bases; nucleotides not matched to a gene: 5. Written as DNA, the CDR3 is TGTGCCAGCAGTGAATCAGCGGGAGTCCAAGATACGCAGTATTTT. Translated, it gives CASSESAGVQDTQYF.

The chain couples TRBV19 to TRBJ2-3, with D tentatively TRBD1 (6 bases). CDR1 and CDR2 (germline): LNHDA, SQIVND (reference sequence). V lost 1 base and J 6 bases, leaving 14 bases between the germline ends. The CDR3 is made up of 15 amino acids. In DNA, the CDR3 is TGTGCCAGTAGTATAGTCAGGGGTAACTACGATACGCAGTATTTT. It encodes CASSIVRGNYDTQYF.

The chain links TRBV27 to TRBJ1-4, with unresolved D. V gave up 5 bases and J gave up 0 bases, with 10 bases separating them. Germline assignment: CDR1 MNHEY and CDR2 SMNVEV (reference sequence). The CDR3 runs to 15 residues. CDR3 in DNA: TGTGCCAGCAGTAGAAAGACAACAACTAATGAAAAACTGTTTTTT. Protein: CASSRKTTTNEKLFF.

The CDR3 is CASSSVRTGAYEQYF. CDR3 in DNA: TGTGCCAGCAGCTCCGTACGGACAGGGGCCTACGAGCAGTACTTC. The V call is TRBV7-9, the J call TRBJ2-7; 9 nucleotides agree with TRBD1. Germline CDR1 is SEHNR and CDR2 is FQNEAQ (reference sequence). V dropped 4 bases and J dropped 2; count of bases not matched to a gene: 6. The CDR3 has 15 amino acids.

The chain joins TRBV7-2 to TRBJ1-5, with a weak D call TRBD1 (6 bases). V was shortened by 2 bases and J by 8 bases, with 16 bases between the two germline ends. Germline assignment: CDR1 SGHTA and CDR2 FQGNSA. The CDR3 length is 15 residues. CDR3 nucleotides: TGTGCCAGCAGCTTAAACCAGGGGAACACAAAGCCCCAGCATTTT. Translating gives CASSLNQGNTKPQHF.

The V gene is TRBV7-6, the J gene TRBJ2-3; D uncertain. The CDR3 spans 13 residues. Trimming took 3 bases from V and 6 from J, leaving 10 bases between them. Germline CDR1 and CDR2: SGHVS and FNYEAQ. The CDR3 is CASSFTLGDTQYF. The CDR3 DNA follows: TGTGCCAGCAGCTTCACCCTGGGGGATACGCAGTATTTT.

The chain recombines TRBV9 with TRBJ2-2; D may correspond to TRBD1 or TRBD2 (5 bases each). CDR1 SGDLS and CDR2 YYNGEE come from the germline V gene. Trimming removed 4 bases from V and 4 bases from J, with 17 bases in between. There are 16 residues in the CDR3. The CDR3, as DNA: TGTGCCAGCAGCAGACGGGCGAGAGGGGCCACCGGGGAGCTGTTTTTT. Protein: CASSRRARGATGELFF.

V is TRBV6-1 and J is TRBJ2-1; weak D call: TRBD2 (6 bases). With 2 bases removed from V and 7 bases from J, the gap between germline ends came to 12 bases. Per germline, CDR1 MNHNS and CDR2 SASEGT. This CDR3 has 14 amino acids. The CDR3 spells CASSETGERNEQFF. The CDR3 region has the DNA TGTGCCAGCAGTGAAACGGGGGAGAGGAATGAGCAGTTCTTC.

This clone was detected once. This chain uses TRBV19 with TRBJ2-5, with a weak D call TRBD1 (5 bases). The germline V gene has CDR1 LNHDA and CDR2 SQIVND (reference sequence). Trimming took off 7 bases at V and 3 bases at J, with 15 bases between the two ends. This CDR3 contains 14 residues. CDR3 DNA sequence: TGTGCCAGTACCATAGCCAGGGCAGAAGAGACCCAGTACTTC. Its protein is CASTIARAEETQYF.

This clone has a single count. The chain carries TRBV11-2 and TRBJ1-1, with D maybe TRBD1 (5 bases). The CDR3 extends over 17 amino acids. The V gene's germline CDR1 is SGHAT and CDR2 FQNNGV. Between the trimmed V and J ends, which lost 1 base and 1 base, there was a span of 16 bases. In nucleotides, the CDR3 is TGTGCCAGCAGCTTAGTATTGCAGGGAGGGACGAACACTGAAGCTTTCTTT. It is translated as CASSLVLQGGTNTEAFF.

The chain employs TRBV5-5 and TRBJ2-7; 14 bases agree with TRBD2. CDR3 length: 15 amino acids. Trimming took 3 bases from V and 5 from J; bases not matched to a gene: 4. Germline V gene data show CDR1 as SGHKS and CDR2 as YYEKEE (reference sequence). The CDR3 protein is CASSWGLAGVNEQYF. The CDR3 coding sequence is TGTGCCAGCAGCTGGGGACTAGCGGGAGTAAACGAGCAGTACTTC.

The rearrangement joins TRBV5-1 to TRBJ1-5; 10 bases agree with TRBD1. The V segment lost 3 bases and the J segment 7 bases; nucleotides outside the gene matches: 4. Germline CDR1 SGHRS, CDR2 YFSETQ. The CDR3 has 14 residues. This chain's CDR3 is CASSSGTGEQPQHF. CDR3 nucleotides: TGCGCCAGCAGCTCCGGGACAGGGGAACAGCCCCAGCATTTT.

CDR3 DNA: TGTGCCAGCAGCCTTGACAGAGCCAATCAGCCCCAGCATTTT. Translated: CASSLDRANQPQHF. The genes are TRBV9 and TRBJ1-5; possibly TRBD1 for D (5 bases). The CDR3 extends over 14 amino acids. CDR1 SGDLS and CDR2 YYNGEE come from the germline V gene. The V end lost 4 bases, the J end lost 3 bases, and 11 bases lay between the germline ends.

V and J are TRBV6-1 and TRBJ1-5; D is uncertain. Germline values: CDR1 MNHNS, CDR2 SASEGT. The CDR3 has 14 amino acids. V was cut by 4 bases and J by 4 bases, with 11 bases left in between. The DNA of the CDR3 is TGTGCCAGCAGTGCCGTACTCAGTAATCAGCCCCAGCATTTT. Protein: CASSAVLSNQPQHF.

This clone came up once. The chain joins TRBV7-8 to TRBJ1-2; D call uncertain. V was clipped by 5 bases and J by 8 bases, with 15 bases between them. This CDR3 has 13 residues. Per the germline V gene, CDR1 is SGHVS and CDR2 is FQNEAQ. CDR3 bases: TGTGCCAGCAGCCCTCCCCGGGTTGGGGGCTACACCTTC. Its protein product is CASSPPRVGGYTF.

This clone was counted between two and nine times. The chain combines TRBV11-2 with TRBJ2-2; D remains ambiguous. The ends were cut back, 2 bases at V and 6 bases at J, with 10 bases in the middle. Germline-derived CDR1 and CDR2 are SGHAT and FQNNGV. The CDR3 consists of 14 residues. The CDR3 loop reads CASSLSVLAGELFF. The CDR3 DNA reads as TGTGCCAGCAGCTTAAGCGTTCTGGCCGGGGAGCTGTTTTTT.

This sequence joins TRBV15 and TRBJ2-1; weak D call: TRBD2 (5 bases). The CDR3 totals 15 residues. Germline assignment: CDR1 LNHNV and CDR2 YYDKDF (reference sequence). V lost 1 base and J 2 bases, leaving 9 bases between the germline ends. DNA of the CDR3: TGTGCCACCAGCAGAGCATGGGGAGCCTACAATGAGCAGTTCTTC. It translates to CATSRAWGAYNEQFF. Looking up the rest from reference TRBV15 and TRBJ2-1 gives the full variable domain: DAMVIQNPRYQVTQFGKPVTLSCSQTLNHNVMYWYQQKSSQAPKLLFHYYDKDFNNEADTPDNFQSRRPNTSFCFLDIRSPGLGDTAMYLCATSRAWGAYNEQFFGPGTRLTVL.

The rearrangement joins TRBV2 to TRBJ2-6; the D is unclear. CDR3 length: 14 amino acids. The V gene's germline CDR1 is SNHLY and CDR2 FYNNEI. Trimming cost V 8 bases and J 1 base, with 9 bases left between them. The CDR3 DNA follows: TGTGCCAGCGGTATCAGTTCTGGGGCCAACGTCCTGACTTTC. Protein: CASGISSGANVLTF. Using reference TRBV2 and TRBJ2-6 for the parts outside the CDR3, the full variable domain is EPEVTQTPSHQVTQMGQEVILRCVPISNHLYFYWYRQILGQKVEFLVSFYNNEISEKSEIFDDQFSVERPDGSNFTLKIRSTKLEDSAMYFCASGISSGANVLTFGAGSRLTVL.

A remark on this clone: Sequence at one end of the junction differs from germline and may be a read error. Other DNA sequences of this sample code for an identical CDR3. This chain joins TRBV5-1 and TRBJ2-1; a possible D gene is TRBD2 (5 bases). There are 14 residues in the CDR3. The germline CDR1 and CDR2 sequences are SGHRS and YFSETQ. CDR3 nucleotides: TGCGCCAGCAGGTTGGACGGCGGGTACAATGAGCAGTTCTTC. Translated: CASRLDGGYNEQFF. Filled out from reference TRBV5-1 and TRBJ2-1, the complete variable domain reads KAGVTQTPRYLIKTRGQQVTLSCSPISGHRSVSWYQQTPGQGLQFLFEYFSETQRNKGNFPGRFSGRQFSNSRSEMNVSTLELGDSALYLCASRLDGGYNEQFFGPGTRLTVL.

V and J are TRBV28 and TRBJ2-1; TRBD2 agrees at 12 bases. Germline V lookup: CDR1 MDHEN, CDR2 SYDVKM. The CDR3 extends over 15 amino acids. V was clipped by 6 bases and J by 7 bases; unmatched bases: 7. CDR3 DNA sequence: TGTGCCAGCAGCTCTAGCGGGAGGGCGGTAAATGAGCAGTTCTTC. It codes for CASSSSGRAVNEQFF.